The clone carrying this TCR beta chain was seen more than once but under ten times. Primers for the PCR totalled 60 Vbeta and 13 Jbeta. Assay used: immunoSEQ multiplex PCR; TCRdb lists only in-frame clones, some missing. Here the sample spans around 200,000 clones, roughly four fifths being singletons. Unmatched junction bases numbered 12, after V lost 4 bases and J lost 7 bases. CDR3 length: 16 residues. The germline CDR1 and CDR2 sequences are LGHNA and YSLEER. The sample originates from a study of cytomegalovirus exposure and HLA in healthy donors. The clonotype originates from a man between 50 and 59 years old in good health and CMV-seronegative. The sample was PBMCs. V usage is TRBV4-3 and J usage is TRBJ2-2; 7 bases are shared with TRBD1. The CDR3 loop is CASSPRGLAGIGELFF. The CDR3 DNA sequence: TGCGCCAGCAGCCCTAGGGGGCTGGCTGGCATCGGGGAGCTGTTTTTT.